This T cell receptor (beta chain) is drawn from a study of technical replicates of blood from a handful of donors. Germline lookup yields CDR1 LNHDA and CDR2 SQIVND (reference sequence). Trimming removed 3 bases at V and 7 bases at J, with 12 bases between. The CDR3 runs 14 residues. Using immunoSEQ multiplex PCR, the repertoire was profiled, and TCRdb retains in-frame clones only, with some absent. The table lists about 88,000 clones, approximately 94% of them singletons, with approximately 0.25% in the top ten. This clone came up once. The chain links TRBV19 to TRBJ2-2; the D gene is possibly TRBD2 (6 bases). This sequence originates from a human donor in good health. Sample: T cells isolated from PBMCs. The CDR3 DNA follows: TGTGCCAGTAGTATCCCTAGACTAGACGGGGAGCTGTTTTTT. Translation: CASSIPRLDGELFF.